This TCR beta chain comes out of a study of blood T cell repertoires in COVID-19. Study information: Sites across the United States, Italy and Spain contributed samples from acute and convalescent COVID-19. T cells, B-cell-depleted T cells, or PBMCs supplied cDNA or gDNA.

V lost 1 base and J lost 3; bases outside the gene matches: 1. The length of the CDR3 is 14 residues. Germline V CDR1 and CDR2: LGHDT, YNNKEL (reference sequence). This clone came up once. Other DNA sequences within the sample encode an identical CDR3. Recruitment covered about two dozen US areas and drew participants whose ages spanned roughly 18 to 100 years. Recovered participants had two consecutive negative NP/OP PCR tests, healthcare professional clearance, or symptom resolution. Libraries were prepared by immunoSEQ multiplex PCR; TCRdb keeps only in-frame clonotypes and omits some of them. Of approximately 440,000 clones in the sample, 90% were seen once.

The sample consisted of PBMCs or T cells enriched from blood (not recorded which). The chain combines TRBV3-1 (or the pseudogene TRBV3-2) with TRBJ2-5; TRBD1 matches 8 bases. This clonotype was sampled from a man aged 18-30 years who had recovered from COVID-19. For the CDR3, the DNA is TGTGCCAGCAGCCAAGGGACAGGGAAAGAGACCCAGTACTTC. Its protein is CASSQGTGKETQYF.